A single sample gave rise to the 27 T cell receptor beta chains below, sequenced in a study of long-term antiretroviral therapy in people with HIV. immunoSEQ v3.0 was run at survey level. The assay was immunoSEQ multiplex PCR, and TCRdb's table has in-frame clones only and misses some. The sample lists about 24,000 clones; around 85% were seen once. Sequencing was performed on unsorted PBMCs, taken 1.2 years after starting antiretroviral therapy. Source of these receptors: a man aged 45-60 years with HIV.

The gene calls are TRBV7-8 and TRBJ1-4; D might be TRBD1 (6 bases). Trimming removed 5 bases at V and 1 base at J, with 14 bases between. CDR3 length equals 16 residues. The V gene's germline CDR1 is SGHVS and CDR2 FQNEAQ. The CDR3: CASSEDRSLTNEKLFF. CDR3 sequence (DNA): TGTGCCAGCAGCGAAGACAGGTCCTTAACTAATGAAAAACTGTTTTTT.

The chain is built from TRBV27 and TRBJ2-7; 12 bases line up with TRBD2. V shed 6 bases, J shed 0 bases, and the junction held 6 bases outside the gene matches. Looked up from germline, CDR1 is MNHEY and CDR2 is SMNVEV (reference sequence). This CDR3 has 16 amino acids. CDR3 DNA sequence: TGTGCCAGCAGCTCACTAGCGGGGGGACTCTCCTACGAGCAGTACTTC. This sequence encodes CASSSLAGGLSYEQYF.

The chain combines TRBV25-1 with TRBJ2-7, with 9 bases that match TRBD1. With 4 bases clipped from V and 6 bases from J, the junction kept 4 bases outside the gene matches. Looked up from germline, CDR1 is MGHDK and CDR2 is SYGVNS. This CDR3 contains 13 residues. CDR3 coding DNA: TGTGCCAGCAGTGCCGGGACAGGGAGCGAGCAGTACTTC. Its translation is CASSAGTGSEQYF.

CDR3 amino acids: CASRLGRSGQDYGYTF. The CDR3 bases are TGTGCAAGTCGCTTAGGTCGCTCCGGACAGGACTATGGCTACACCTTC. V gene TRBV12-2 combines with J gene TRBJ1-2; the table's D gene call, TRBD1, was not cross checked with the DNA. TRBV12-2 is deemed a pseudogene. The CDR3 runs to 16 residues.

The rearrangement links TRBV19 to TRBJ1-5, with D perhaps matching TRBD1 (6 bases). The germline V gene has CDR1 LNHDA and CDR2 SQIVND (reference sequence). CDR3 length: 15 amino acids. The germline V and J ends were trimmed by 7 bases and 5 bases, with 18 bases remaining between them. CDR3 in DNA: TGTGCCAGTACCTCCGGCAGGGGAGGATATCAGCCCCAGCATTTT. Translating it yields CASTSGRGGYQPQHF.

V and J are TRBV15 and TRBJ1-3; D not resolved. The CDR3 consists of 15 residues. Trimming removed 3 bases from V and 0 bases from J, with 9 bases in between. CDR1 is LNHNV, CDR2 YYDKDF, per germline (reference sequence). The CDR3, as DNA: TGTGCCACCAGCAGGAATGGGAACTCTGGAAACACCATATATTTT. This translates into CATSRNGNSGNTIYF.

The chain is built from TRBV28 and TRBJ1-3; no clear D gene. CDR1 is MDHEN, CDR2 SYDVKM, per germline. The CDR3 runs to 15 residues. V lost 1 base, J lost 0 bases, and 7 bases lay in between. The CDR3 DNA follows: TGTGCCAGCAGTTTATTGGCGGACTCTGGAAACACCATATATTTT. This encodes CASSLLADSGNTIYF.

This clone is a singleton in its sample. This chain links TRBV28 with TRBJ2-5, with D possibly matching TRBD1 (6 bases). The J call is doubtful: the DNA matches TRBJ2-7 better. The germline CDR1 and CDR2 sequences are MDHEN and SYDVKM. This CDR3 has 15 residues. The CDR3 loop reads CASSASGASSYEQYF. CDR3 DNA: TGTGCCAGCAGTGCGTCAGGGGCTAGCTCCTACGAGCAGTACTTC.

V and J are TRBV10-3 and TRBJ2-7; D is uncertain. V dropped 6 bases and J dropped 2 bases, with 14 bases sitting between them. The length of the CDR3 is 14 residues. Germline loops: CDR1 ENHRY, CDR2 SYGVKD. The CDR3 DNA is TGTGCCATCAGCGACCGGACCTGGGCCTACGAGCAGTACTTC. Protein: CAISDRTWAYEQYF.

V gene TRBV19 combines with J gene TRBJ1-5; D is unresolved. This CDR3 comprises 11 residues. The V end was cut by 7 bases, the J end by 6 bases, with 7 bases between. The germline V gene encodes CDR1 LNHDA and CDR2 SQIVND (reference sequence). The CDR3 DNA sequence: TGTGCCAGTAAATCGGGTCAGCCCCAGCATTTT. Its translation is CASKSGQPQHF.

The V gene is TRBV19, the J gene TRBJ1-1; D unclear. Germline V gene lookup returns CDR1 LNHDA and CDR2 SQIVND (reference sequence). The CDR3 is 11 residues long. The V gene lost 3 bases and the J gene lost 8 bases, with 7 bases spanning the gap. CDR3 protein: CASSMRKEAFF. Written as DNA, the CDR3 is TGTGCCAGTAGTATGCGAAAGGAAGCTTTCTTT.

Here the CDR3 reads CASSLGRNTEAFF. In DNA, the CDR3 is TGTGCCAGCAGCTTAGGCAGGAACACTGAAGCTTTCTTT. The chain combines TRBV5-4 with TRBJ1-1; D is uncertain. Germline CDR1 is SGHNT and CDR2 is YYREEE (reference sequence). V lost 2 bases and J lost 1, with 6 bases in between. This CDR3 contains 13 residues.

The table lists this clone with a few counts. The chain recombines TRBV7-9 with TRBJ1-5; D call uncertain. Trimming took off 5 bases at V and 4 bases at J, with 12 bases between the two ends. From germline, CDR1 is SEHNR and CDR2 FQNEAQ (reference sequence). CDR3 length: 14 amino acids. CDR3 loop: CASSLRGSNQPQHF. The CDR3 bases are TGTGCCAGCAGCCTGCGGGGTTCAAATCAGCCCCAGCATTTT.

V is TRBV4-1 and J is TRBJ2-1, with D possibly being TRBD1 or TRBD2 (5 bases each). Germline lookup yields CDR1 MGHRA and CDR2 YSYEKL. V lost 0 bases, J lost 2 bases, and 11 bases lay in between. CDR3 length: 16 residues. CDR3 sequence reads: CASSQDGGPPYNEQFF. CDR3 in DNA: TGCGCCAGCAGCCAAGATGGGGGACCACCCTACAATGAGCAGTTCTTC.

The genes are TRBV15 and TRBJ1-2; D is uncertain. The CDR3 sequence is 16 residues long. Germline V gene lookup returns CDR1 LNHNV and CDR2 YYDKDF (reference sequence). Trimming shortened V by 3 bases and J by 1 base, and 15 bases separated the two germline ends. CDR3 residues: CATSSPQTDINYGYTF. DNA for the CDR3: TGTGCCACCAGCAGCCCCCAAACGGATATTAACTATGGCTACACCTTC.

The chain combines TRBV6-1 with TRBJ2-4; 10 bases align to TRBD1. V shed 2 bases and J 0 bases; nucleotides not matched to a gene: 16. CDR3 length: 21 residues. Germline-derived CDR1 and CDR2 are MNHNS and SASEGT. The CDR3 loop is CASSESPGGQGIILAKNIQYF. Written as DNA, the CDR3 is TGTGCCAGCAGTGAATCCCCAGGGGGACAGGGGATTATCTTAGCCAAAAACATTCAGTACTTC.

In this sample, this clone turned up once. The gene calls are TRBV18 and TRBJ1-4; maybe TRBD1 (6 bases). V dropped 2 bases and J dropped 13 bases, with 14 bases sitting between them. CDR1 and CDR2 from the germline V gene are KGHSH and LQKENI. The CDR3 spans 13 residues. The CDR3 coding sequence is TGTGCCAGCTCACCAGGGACAACGGAGGTACTGTTTTTT. Translation: CASSPGTTEVLFF.

This chain connects TRBV7-3 to TRBJ1-1, with TRBD1 identical over 8 bases. Germline V gene data show CDR1 as SGHTA and CDR2 as FQGTGA. The CDR3 is 13 amino acids. The V segment lost 2 bases and the J segment 6 bases; nucleotides outside the gene matches: 2. This CDR3 reads CASSLLQGAEAFF. The CDR3 DNA is TGTGCCAGCAGCTTACTACAGGGGGCTGAAGCTTTCTTT.

The rearrangement joins TRBV4-1 to TRBJ1-2; 7 bases are a match to TRBD1. The CDR3 covers 14 residues. V was pared by 4 bases and J by 11 bases, with 13 bases of the junction left unmatched. CDR1 MGHRA and CDR2 YSYEKL come from the germline V gene. The CDR3 region has the DNA TGCGCCAGCAGCCCCACCCCCCGGGACAGTCTATACACCTTC. Translated: CASSPTPRDSLYTF.

The chain joins TRBV11-2 to TRBJ2-5; D not resolved. The CDR3 consists of 15 residues. Germline V lookup: CDR1 SGHAT, CDR2 FQNNGV. V was shortened by 6 bases and J by 2 bases, with 16 bases between the two germline ends. The CDR3 DNA sequence: TGTGCCAGCAGGTCGAATTTAGGAGCTCAAGAGACCCAGTACTTC. Amino acids: CASRSNLGAQETQYF.

The CDR3 DNA is TGTGCTAGTGGTTTGGACACAGGGTCTGGAAACACCATATATTTT. Its protein product is CASGLDTGSGNTIYF. The chain carries TRBV12-5 and TRBJ1-3; D possibly corresponds to TRBD1 (6 bases). The germline V gene has CDR1 LGHNT and CDR2 FRNRAP. Trimming shortened V by 1 base and J by 1 base, and 8 bases separated the two germline ends. The CDR3 consists of 15 residues.

The chain uses TRBV5-4 and TRBJ1-1, with D possibly being TRBD1 (5 bases). V was shortened by 1 base and J by 1 base, with 8 bases between the two germline ends. Per germline, CDR1 SGHNT and CDR2 YYREEE (reference sequence). The CDR3 sequence is 14 residues long. CDR3: CASSLRQRNTEAFF. In nucleotides, the CDR3 is TGTGCCAGCAGCTTGCGACAGCGGAACACTGAAGCTTTCTTT.

The chain carries TRBV7-6 and TRBJ1-2, with D possibly TRBD1 on 6 matching bases. CDR1 is SGHVS, CDR2 FNYEAQ, per germline. The V end lost 3 bases, the J end lost 6 bases, and 11 bases lay between the germline ends. The CDR3 runs to 13 residues. In nucleotides, the CDR3 is TGTGCCAGCAGCTTTAGAGGGGGGAATGGCTACACCTTC. Its protein is CASSFRGGNGYTF.

This clone was detected only once. This sequence joins TRBV4-3 and TRBJ2-1; no firm D call. CDR3 size: 12 residues. V shed 3 bases and J shed 10 bases, with 10 bases lying between them. The germline CDR1 and CDR2 sequences are LGHNA and YSLEER. The CDR3 region has the DNA TGCGCCAGCAGCCACGGTGATTCCGAGCAGTTCTTC. Encoded protein: CASSHGDSEQFF.

The V and J genes are TRBV5-1 and TRBJ2-7, with 7 bases aligning to TRBD1. Per germline, CDR1 SGHRS and CDR2 YFSETQ. V dropped 4 bases and J dropped 5; count of bases not matched to a gene: 15. This CDR3 region has 16 residues. CDR3 sequence reads: CASSISVEQGRNEQYF. DNA of the CDR3: TGCGCCAGCAGCATTTCCGTCGAACAGGGGAGAAACGAGCAGTACTTC.

This rearrangement joins TRBV4-1 to TRBJ1-1; 7 bases are shared with TRBD1. Germline CDR1 MGHRA, CDR2 YSYEKL. This CDR3 comprises 13 residues. V lost 8 bases to trimming and J lost 1 base; unmatched junction nucleotides: 4. The CDR3 region is CASRDSPNTEAFF. The CDR3 nucleotides are TGCGCCAGCCGGGACAGTCCGAACACTGAAGCTTTCTTT.

V and J are TRBV28 and TRBJ1-4, with no clear D. The germline V and J ends were trimmed by 6 bases and 7 bases, with 15 bases remaining between them. The CDR3 extends over 14 amino acids. CDR1 and CDR2 (germline): MDHEN, SYDVKM. CDR3 DNA: TGTGCCAGCAGCCGCGGAGGGTGGCCTGAAAAACTGTTTTTT. Amino acid sequence: CASSRGGWPEKLFF.